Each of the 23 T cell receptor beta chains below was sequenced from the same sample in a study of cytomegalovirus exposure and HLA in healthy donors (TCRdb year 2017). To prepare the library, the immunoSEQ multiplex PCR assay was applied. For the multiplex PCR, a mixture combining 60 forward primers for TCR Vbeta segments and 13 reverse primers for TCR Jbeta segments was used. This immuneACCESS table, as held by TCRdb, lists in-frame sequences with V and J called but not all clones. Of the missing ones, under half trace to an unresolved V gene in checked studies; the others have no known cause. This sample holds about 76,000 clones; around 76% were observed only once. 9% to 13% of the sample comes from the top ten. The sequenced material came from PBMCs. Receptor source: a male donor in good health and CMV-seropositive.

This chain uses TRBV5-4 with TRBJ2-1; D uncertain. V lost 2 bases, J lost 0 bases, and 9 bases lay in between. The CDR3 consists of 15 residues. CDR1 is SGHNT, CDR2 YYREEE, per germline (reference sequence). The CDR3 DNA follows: TGTGCCAGCAGCTTACAGTCTCACTCCTACAATGAGCAGTTCTTC. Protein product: CASSLQSHSYNEQFF.

In DNA, the CDR3 is TGCGCCAGCAGAATGGGGAGCCCCCCAACTAAGGATTCACCCCTCCACTTT. Its translation is CASRMGSPPTKDSPLHF. The rearrangement uses TRBV5-1 and TRBJ1-6, with unresolved D. This CDR3 is 17 amino acids long. V lost 5 bases to trimming and J lost 8 bases, with 23 bases between them. Germline values: CDR1 SGHRS, CDR2 YFSETQ. Variable domain in full (rest from reference TRBV5-1 and TRBJ1-6): KAGVTQTPRYLIKTRGQQVTLSCSPISGHRSVSWYQQTPGQGLQFLFEYFSETQRNKGNFPGRFSGRQFSNSRSEMNVSTLELGDSALYLCASRMGSPPTKDSPLHFGNGTRLTVT.

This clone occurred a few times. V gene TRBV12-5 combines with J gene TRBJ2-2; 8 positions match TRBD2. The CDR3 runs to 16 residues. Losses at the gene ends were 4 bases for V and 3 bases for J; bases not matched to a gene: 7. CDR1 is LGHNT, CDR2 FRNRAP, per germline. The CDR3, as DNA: TGTGCTAGTGGTTACGCAGCGGGAGTCGACACCGGGGAGCTGTTTTTT. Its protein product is CASGYAAGVDTGELFF.

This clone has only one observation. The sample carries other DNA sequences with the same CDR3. The CDR3 coding sequence is TGTGCCATCAGTGACAGGGAAAACACTGAAGCTTTCTTT. It specifies CAISDRENTEAFF. V gene TRBV10-3 combines with J gene TRBJ1-1; possible D gene TRBD1, 5 bases. The germline V gene encodes CDR1 ENHRY and CDR2 SYGVKD. Trimming removed 3 bases from V and 2 bases from J, with 7 bases in between. CDR3 length equals 13 residues.

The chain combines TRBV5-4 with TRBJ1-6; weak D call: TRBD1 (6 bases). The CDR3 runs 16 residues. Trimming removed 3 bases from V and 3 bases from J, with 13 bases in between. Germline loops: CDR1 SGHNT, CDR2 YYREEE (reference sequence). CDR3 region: CASSSSGVLYNSPLHF. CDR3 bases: TGTGCCAGCAGCTCCTCAGGGGTCCTCTATAATTCACCCCTCCACTTT.

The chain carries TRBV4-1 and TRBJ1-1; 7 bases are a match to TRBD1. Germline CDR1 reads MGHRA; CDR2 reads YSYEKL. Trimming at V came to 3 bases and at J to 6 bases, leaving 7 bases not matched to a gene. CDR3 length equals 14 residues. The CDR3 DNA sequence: TGCGCCAGCAGCCATCCGCCGGGACAGCCTGAAGCTTTCTTT. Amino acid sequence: CASSHPPGQPEAFF.

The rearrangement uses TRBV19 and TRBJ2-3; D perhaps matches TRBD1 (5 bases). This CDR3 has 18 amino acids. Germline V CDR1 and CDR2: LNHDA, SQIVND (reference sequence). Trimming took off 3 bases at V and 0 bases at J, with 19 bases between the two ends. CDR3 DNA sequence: TGTGCCAGTAGTATTGCCCTGCTCGGCAGGGTTAGCACAGATACGCAGTATTTT. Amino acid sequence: CASSIALLGRVSTDTQYF.

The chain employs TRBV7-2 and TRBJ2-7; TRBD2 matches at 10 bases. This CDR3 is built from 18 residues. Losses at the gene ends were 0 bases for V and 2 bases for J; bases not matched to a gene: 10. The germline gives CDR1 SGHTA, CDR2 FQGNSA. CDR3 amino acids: CASSLALGESGRAYEQYF. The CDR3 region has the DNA TGTGCCAGCAGCTTAGCGCTCGGGGAGAGCGGGAGGGCCTACGAGCAGTACTTC.

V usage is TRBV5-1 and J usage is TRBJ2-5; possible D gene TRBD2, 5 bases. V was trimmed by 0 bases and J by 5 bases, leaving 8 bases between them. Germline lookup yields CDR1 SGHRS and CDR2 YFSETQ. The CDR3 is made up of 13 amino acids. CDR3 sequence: CASSLVSDETQYF. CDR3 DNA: TGCGCCAGCAGCTTGGTTAGCGATGAGACCCAGTACTTC.

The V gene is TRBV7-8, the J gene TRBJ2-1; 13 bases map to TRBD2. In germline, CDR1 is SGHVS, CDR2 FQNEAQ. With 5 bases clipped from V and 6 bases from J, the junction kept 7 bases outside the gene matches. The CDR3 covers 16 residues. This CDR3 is CASSTPGLAGSNEQFF. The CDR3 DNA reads TGTGCCAGCAGCACCCCGGGACTAGCGGGATCCAATGAGCAGTTCTTC.

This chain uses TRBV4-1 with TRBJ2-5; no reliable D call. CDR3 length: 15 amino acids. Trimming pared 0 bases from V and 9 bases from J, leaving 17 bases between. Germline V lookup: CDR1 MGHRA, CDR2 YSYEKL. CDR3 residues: CASSQDRGPAAAQYF. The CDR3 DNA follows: TGCGCCAGCAGCCAAGATAGAGGCCCCGCCGCGGCCCAGTACTTC.

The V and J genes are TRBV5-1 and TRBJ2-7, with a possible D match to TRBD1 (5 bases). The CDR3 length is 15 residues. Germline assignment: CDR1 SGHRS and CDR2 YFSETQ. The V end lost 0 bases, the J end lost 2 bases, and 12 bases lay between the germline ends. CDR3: CASSLDLARAYEQYF. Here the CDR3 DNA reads TGCGCCAGCAGCTTGGACCTGGCCAGGGCCTACGAGCAGTACTTC.

Written as DNA, the CDR3 is TGTGCCAGCAGTGAAGCCGCCGGACTAGCGAGAAGCACAGATACGCAGTATTTT. Its translation: CASSEAAGLARSTDTQYF. The rearrangement links TRBV6-1 to TRBJ2-3; TRBD2 aligns across 9 bases. The ends lost 0 bases at V and 0 bases at J; junction bases unmatched: 7. The CDR3 runs 18 residues. CDR1 and CDR2 from the germline V gene are MNHNS and SASEGT.

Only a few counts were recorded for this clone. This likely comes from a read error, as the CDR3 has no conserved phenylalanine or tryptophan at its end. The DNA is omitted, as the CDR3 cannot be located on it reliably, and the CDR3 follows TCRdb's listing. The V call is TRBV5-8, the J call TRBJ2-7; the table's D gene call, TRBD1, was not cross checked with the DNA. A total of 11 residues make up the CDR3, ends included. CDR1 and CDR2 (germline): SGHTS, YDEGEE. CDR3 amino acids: CASSGQGNPRI.

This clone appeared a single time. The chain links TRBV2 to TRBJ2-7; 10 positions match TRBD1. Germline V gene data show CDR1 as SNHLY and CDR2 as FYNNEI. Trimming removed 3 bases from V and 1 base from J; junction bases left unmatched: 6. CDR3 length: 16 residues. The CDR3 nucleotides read TGTGCCAGCAGTGATCGGTGGGGACAGGGGTCCTACGAGCAGTACTTC. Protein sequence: CASSDRWGQGSYEQYF.

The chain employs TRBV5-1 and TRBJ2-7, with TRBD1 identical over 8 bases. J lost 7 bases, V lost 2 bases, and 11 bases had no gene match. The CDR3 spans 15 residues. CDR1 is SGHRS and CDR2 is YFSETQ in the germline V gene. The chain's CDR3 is CASSFGQGRAREQYF. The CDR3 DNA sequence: TGCGCCAGCAGCTTCGGACAGGGACGTGCTCGGGAGCAGTACTTC.

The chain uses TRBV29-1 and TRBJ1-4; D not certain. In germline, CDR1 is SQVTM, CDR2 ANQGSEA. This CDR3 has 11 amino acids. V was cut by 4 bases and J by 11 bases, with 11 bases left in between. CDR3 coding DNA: TGCAGCGTTGGGCGGACTGAGAAACTGTTTTTT. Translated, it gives CSVGRTEKLFF.

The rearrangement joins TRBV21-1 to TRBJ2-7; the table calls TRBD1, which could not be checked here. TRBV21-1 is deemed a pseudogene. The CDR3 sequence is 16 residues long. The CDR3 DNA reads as TGTGCCAGCAGCAAAGCGACAACTCTCGACCGCTACGAGCAGTACTTC. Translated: CASSKATTLDRYEQYF.

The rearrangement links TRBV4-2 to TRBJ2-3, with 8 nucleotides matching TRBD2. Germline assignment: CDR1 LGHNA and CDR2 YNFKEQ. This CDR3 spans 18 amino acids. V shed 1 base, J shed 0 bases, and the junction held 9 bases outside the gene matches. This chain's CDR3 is CASSQAVRAGGSTDTQYF. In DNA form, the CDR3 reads TGTGCCAGCAGCCAAGCGGTCCGGGCGGGGGGAAGCACAGATACGCAGTATTTT.

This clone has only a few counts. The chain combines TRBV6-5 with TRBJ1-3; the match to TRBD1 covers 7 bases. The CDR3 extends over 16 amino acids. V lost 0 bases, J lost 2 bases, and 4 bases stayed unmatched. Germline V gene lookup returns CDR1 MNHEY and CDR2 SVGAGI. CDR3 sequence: CASSYSSQGAGNTIYF. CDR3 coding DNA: TGTGCCAGCAGTTACTCGAGTCAGGGGGCTGGAAACACCATATATTTT.

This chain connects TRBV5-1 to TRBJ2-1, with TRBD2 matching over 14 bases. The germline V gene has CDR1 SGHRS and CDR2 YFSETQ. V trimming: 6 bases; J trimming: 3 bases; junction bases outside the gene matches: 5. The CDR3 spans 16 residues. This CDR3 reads CASKGTSGSFYNEQFF. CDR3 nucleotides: TGCGCCAGCAAGGGGACTAGCGGGAGCTTCTACAATGAGCAGTTCTTC.

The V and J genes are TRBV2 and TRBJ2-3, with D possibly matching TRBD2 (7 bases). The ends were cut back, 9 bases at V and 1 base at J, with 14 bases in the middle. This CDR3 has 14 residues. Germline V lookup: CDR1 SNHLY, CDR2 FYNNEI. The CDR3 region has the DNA TGTGCCAGTACCGGGGGGCTGGGCACAGATACGCAGTATTTT. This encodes CASTGGLGTDTQYF. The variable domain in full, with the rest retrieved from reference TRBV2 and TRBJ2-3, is EPEVTQTPSHQVTQMGQEVILRCVPISNHLYFYWYRQILGQKVEFLVSFYNNEISEKSEIFDDQFSVERPDGSNFTLKIRSTKLEDSAMYFCASTGGLGTDTQYFGPGTRLTVL.

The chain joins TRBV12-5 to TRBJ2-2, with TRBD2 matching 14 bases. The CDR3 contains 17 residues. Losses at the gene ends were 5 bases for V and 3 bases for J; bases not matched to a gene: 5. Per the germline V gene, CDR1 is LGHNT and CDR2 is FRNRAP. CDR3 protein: CASGHLGLAGDTGELFF. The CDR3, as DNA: TGTGCTAGTGGTCATTTGGGACTAGCGGGAGACACCGGGGAGCTGTTTTTT.